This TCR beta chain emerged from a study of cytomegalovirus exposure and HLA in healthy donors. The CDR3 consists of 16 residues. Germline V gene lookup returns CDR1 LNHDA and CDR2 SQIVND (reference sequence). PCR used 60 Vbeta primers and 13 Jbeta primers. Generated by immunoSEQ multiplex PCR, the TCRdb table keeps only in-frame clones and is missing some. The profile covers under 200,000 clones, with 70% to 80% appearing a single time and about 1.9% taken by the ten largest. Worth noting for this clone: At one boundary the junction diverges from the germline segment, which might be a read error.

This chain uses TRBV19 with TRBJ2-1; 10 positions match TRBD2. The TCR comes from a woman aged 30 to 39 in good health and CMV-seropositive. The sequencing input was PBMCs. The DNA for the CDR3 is TGTGCCAGTAGTCTAGAGACTAGCGGGTATTACAATGAGCAGTTCTTC. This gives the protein CASSLETSGYYNEQFF.